Below, 27 T cell receptor beta chains from the same sample are listed, as sequenced in a study of T cells in Graves' hyperthyroidism and ophthalmopathy. What was amplified from RNA transcripts were TCR beta CDR3 regions. HTBI primers were the set used in a first-round RT-PCR of the TCR CDR3. In TCRdb, the multiplex PCR reads were re-called with MiXCR into one record per CDR3 protein. The data show about 360,000 distinct CDR3 sequences, with approximately 13% seen just once and roughly 9.2% held by the top ten. The sequenced material came from blood. Source of these receptors: a young woman with Graves' hyperthyroidism.

At least ten counts were recorded for this clonotype. The rearrangement uses TRBV24-1 and TRBJ1-2, with D unresolved. Looked up from germline, CDR1 is KGHDR and CDR2 is SFDVKD. The V gene lost 0 bases and the J gene lost 2 bases, with 6 bases spanning the gap. The CDR3 is made up of 14 amino acids. CDR3 bases: TGTGCCACCAGTGATTTGAAGCAGAACTATGGCTACACCTTC. Amino acids: CATSDLKQNYGYTF.

This clonotype has a count of ten or more. V is TRBV7-2 and J is TRBJ2-3, with 11 nucleotides matching TRBD2. CDR1 SGHTA and CDR2 FQGNSA come from the germline V gene. V was pared by 5 bases and J by 4 bases, with 8 bases of the junction left unmatched. This CDR3 comprises 16 residues. CDR3 amino acids: CASSNKLAGVADTQYF. The CDR3 DNA reads as TGTGCCAGCAGCAACAAACTAGCGGGAGTGGCAGATACGCAGTATTTT. Supplemented by reference TRBV7-2 and TRBJ2-3, the full variable domain reads GAGVSQSPSNKVTEKGKDVELRCDPISGHTALYWYRQSLGQGLEFLIYFQGNSAPDKSGLPSDRFSAERTGGSVSTLTIQRTQQEDSAVYLCASSNKLAGVADTQYFGPGTRLTVL.

This clonotype came up many times. This chain links TRBV10-3 with TRBJ2-1; 8 bases line up with TRBD2. The germline V gene has CDR1 ENHRY and CDR2 SYGVKD. The CDR3 has 13 residues. Trimming removed 10 bases from V and 0 bases from J; junction bases left unmatched: 2. The CDR3 nucleotides read TGTGCCAGCACTAGCGGCTCCTACAATGAGCAGTTCTTC. Protein sequence: CASTSGSYNEQFF.

There are many counts of this clonotype. This chain links TRBV3-1 with TRBJ2-7; D is unclear. Germline values: CDR1 LGHDT, CDR2 YNNKEL (reference sequence). The CDR3 contains 12 residues. Deletions cut 3 bases from V and 0 bases from J, with 3 bases between. CDR3 sequence reads: CASSQRSYEQYF. CDR3 DNA: TGTGCCAGCAGCCAGCGCTCCTACGAGCAGTACTTC.

A word on this clonotype: Given a much more abundant clone one base away, this may be a read error. This chain links TRBV28 with TRBJ2-7, with D perhaps being TRBD1 or TRBD2 (6 bases each). The V gene lost 5 bases and the J gene lost 7 bases, with 12 bases spanning the gap. This CDR3 has 12 amino acids. Germline assignment: CDR1 MDHEN and CDR2 SYDVKM. Here the CDR3 DNA reads TGTGCCAGCAGTGATCAGGGGAGGGAGCAGTACTTC. Amino acids: CASSDQGREQYF.

This clonotype came up a few times. Sequence at one end of the junction differs from germline and may be a read error. The V and J genes are TRBV11-3 and TRBJ2-1, with TRBD1 as a possible D gene (6 bases). Germline CDR1 is SGHNT and CDR2 is YENEEA. The length of the CDR3 is 17 residues. The chain's CDR3 is CASSPQGPLSSYSEQFF. The CDR3 region has the DNA TGTGCCAGCAGCCCCCAGGGGCCCTTGAGCTCCTACAGTGAGCAGTTCTTC.

This clonotype was recorded a few times. V is TRBV7-8 and J is TRBJ2-1; perhaps TRBD2 as D (6 bases). The CDR3 covers 14 residues. Trimming took 3 bases from V and 3 from J, leaving 9 bases between them. Germline V gene sequence: CDR1 SGHVS, CDR2 FQNEAQ. CDR3 sequence (DNA): TGTGCCAGCAGCTTCCGGGAGTACTACAATGAGCAGTTCTTC. This codes for CASSFREYYNEQFF.

The chain couples TRBV7-9 to TRBJ2-2; 12 bases agree with TRBD2. Germline V gene data show CDR1 as SEHNR and CDR2 as FQNEAQ (reference sequence). There are 16 residues in the CDR3. The ends lost 5 bases at V and 3 bases at J; junction bases unmatched: 4. CDR3 in amino acids: CASSLTSGRHTGELFF. CDR3 sequence (DNA): TGTGCCAGCAGCCTTACTAGCGGGAGGCACACCGGGGAGCTGTTTTTT.

This clonotype has only a few counts. The V gene is TRBV28, the J gene TRBJ2-4; D unresolved. Germline-derived CDR1 and CDR2 are MDHEN and SYDVKM. V was pared by 2 bases and J by 8 bases, with 13 bases between. The CDR3 contains 14 residues. CDR3 nucleotide sequence: TGTGCCAGCAGTTTACCGTATGTGGGTGACATTCAGTACTTC. This translates into CASSLPYVGDIQYF.

This clonotype was picked up a small number of times. V and J are TRBV20-1 and TRBJ2-2; D perhaps matches TRBD1 (6 bases). Trimming stripped 4 bases from V and 0 bases from J, with 15 bases between. The CDR3 is made up of 16 amino acids. The germline CDR1 and CDR2 sequences are DFQATT and SNEGSKA (reference sequence). The CDR3: CSATKTGAANTGELFF. In DNA, the CDR3 is TGCAGTGCTACCAAGACAGGCGCCGCGAACACCGGGGAGCTGTTTTTT.

This clonotype was seen many times. The chain uses TRBV6-1 and TRBJ2-3; 8 nucleotides match TRBD2. Per the germline V gene, CDR1 is MNHNS and CDR2 is SASEGT. V trimming: 5 bases; J trimming: 2 bases; junction bases outside the gene matches: 6. CDR3 length: 15 amino acids. CDR3 sequence reads: CASSKNSGITDTQYF. For the CDR3, the DNA is TGTGCCAGCAGTAAGAATAGCGGGATCACAGATACGCAGTATTTT.

The sample holds many counts of this clonotype. V usage is TRBV14 and J usage is TRBJ2-1; 12 bases align to TRBD2. This CDR3 has 15 amino acids. After removal of 3 bases from V and 9 bases from J, the junction contained 6 bases not matched to a gene. Germline loops: CDR1 SGHDN, CDR2 FVKESK. CDR3 DNA sequence: TGTGCCAGCAGCCAGACTAGCGGGAGCGTCAGTGAGCAGTTCTTC. This gives the protein CASSQTSGSVSEQFF. The variable domain in full, with the rest retrieved from reference TRBV14 and TRBJ2-1, is EAGVTQFPSHSVIEKGQTVTLRCDPISGHDNLYWYRRVMGKEIKFLLHFVKESKQDESGMPNNRFLAERTGGTYSTLKVQPAELEDSGVYFCASSQTSGSVSEQFFGPGTRLTVL.

This clonotype was seen a handful of times. The chain carries TRBV5-1 and TRBJ2-1; D is ambiguous. V gave up 0 bases and J gave up 8 bases, with 3 bases separating them. This CDR3 contains 11 residues. Germline V gene sequence: CDR1 SGHRS, CDR2 YFSETQ. CDR3 protein: CASSLVDEQFF. CDR3 coding DNA: TGCGCCAGCAGCTTGGTAGATGAGCAGTTCTTC. The complete variable domain, with remaining parts taken from reference TRBV5-1 and TRBJ2-1, reads KAGVTQTPRYLIKTRGQQVTLSCSPISGHRSVSWYQQTPGQGLQFLFEYFSETQRNKGNFPGRFSGRQFSNSRSEMNVSTLELGDSALYLCASSLVDEQFFGPGTRLTVL.

This clonotype came up many times. This chain joins TRBV9 and TRBJ2-7; 7 bases line up with TRBD1. The J segment lost 0 bases and the V segment lost 4 bases, leaving 7 bases of the junction unmatched. The CDR3 extends over 15 amino acids. Germline CDR1 is SGDLS and CDR2 is YYNGEE. The CDR3: CASSPTGASSYEQYF. CDR3 DNA: TGTGCCAGCAGCCCAACAGGGGCAAGCTCCTACGAGCAGTACTTC.

This clonotype was found many times. This rearrangement joins TRBV19 to TRBJ1-6; D unresolved. Germline V gene data show CDR1 as LNHDA and CDR2 as SQIVND (reference sequence). Trimming shortened V by 6 bases and J by 7 bases, and 13 bases separated the two germline ends. This CDR3 has 14 residues. CDR3 protein: CASRRLEGNSPLHF. The CDR3 coding sequence is TGTGCCAGTAGAAGGTTAGAAGGAAATTCACCCCTCCACTTT.

This clonotype was picked up many times. The chain uses TRBV12-3 or TRBV12-4 and TRBJ2-5, with unresolved D. The CDR3 runs to 13 residues. V was shortened by 7 bases and J by 5 bases, with 14 bases between the two germline ends. CDR3 region: CASTPSGPETQYF. CDR3 DNA sequence: TGTGCCAGCACCCCGTCAGGCCCGGAGACCCAGTACTTC.

The table lists this clonotype with many counts. The chain combines TRBV6-2 or TRBV6-3 with TRBJ1-1, with D perhaps matching TRBD1 (6 bases). The V gene lost 7 bases and the J gene lost 1 base, with 13 bases spanning the gap. The germline CDR1 and CDR2 sequences are MNHEY and SVGEGT. This CDR3 region has 14 residues. For the CDR3, the DNA is TGTGCCAGCACCCAACAGGGTGGGAACACTGAAGCTTTCTTT. Its protein is CASTQQGGNTEAFF.

The chain employs TRBV10-3 and TRBJ1-4, with unresolved D. V was clipped by 3 bases and J by 8 bases, with 10 bases between them. Germline V lookup: CDR1 ENHRY, CDR2 SYGVKD. The CDR3 has 13 residues. The CDR3 loop is CAISEGGEEKLFF. The CDR3 nucleotides are TGTGCCATCAGTGAAGGAGGTGAAGAAAAACTGTTTTTT.

This clonotype appeared many times. The CDR3 nucleotides are TGTGCCAGCAGAGGGCGGGAGTTTACTACAGATACGCAGTATTTT. Amino acids: CASRGREFTTDTQYF. This chain joins TRBV7-2 and TRBJ2-3; 7 nucleotides agree with TRBD2. This CDR3 has 15 amino acids. The V segment lost 6 bases and the J segment 3 bases; nucleotides outside the gene matches: 9. Germline assignment: CDR1 SGHTA and CDR2 FQGNSA.

This clonotype was detected ten times or more. The chain employs TRBV3-1 and TRBJ2-5; D not resolved. The V gene's germline CDR1 is LGHDT and CDR2 YNNKEL (reference sequence). CDR3 length: 14 residues. Trimming left V 0 bases short and J 5 bases short, with 10 bases between. CDR3 sequence (DNA): TGTGCCAGCAGCCAAGATATTAGGGATGAGACCCAGTACTTC. It codes for CASSQDIRDETQYF.

The chain uses TRBV9 and TRBJ1-2, with D unresolved. V lost 3 bases, J lost 5 bases, and 11 bases lay in between. This CDR3 contains 13 residues. Germline V gene sequence: CDR1 SGDLS, CDR2 YYNGEE. CDR3 protein: CASSAYQGYGYTF. The DNA of the CDR3 is TGTGCCAGCAGCGCTTACCAAGGATATGGCTACACCTTC.

This clonotype was counted between two and nine times. The rearrangement links TRBV7-2 to TRBJ1-3; 10 bases are shared with TRBD1. V was clipped by 2 bases and J by 0 bases; unmatched bases: 4. Germline V gene lookup returns CDR1 SGHTA and CDR2 FQGNSA. The CDR3 is 17 residues long. CDR3 in amino acids: CASSLTWTGGSGNTIYF. CDR3 bases: TGTGCCAGCAGCTTAACCTGGACAGGGGGCTCTGGAAACACCATATATTTT.

The sample holds many counts of this clonotype. The chain links TRBV2 to TRBJ1-1; D gene uncertain. This CDR3 has 12 residues. Deletions cut 7 bases from V and 4 bases from J, with 10 bases between. The germline V gene has CDR1 SNHLY and CDR2 FYNNEI. The CDR3 sequence: CASNRAGTEAFF. The CDR3 DNA sequence: TGTGCCAGCAACCGGGCAGGCACTGAAGCTTTCTTT.

This clonotype occurred a few times. This chain joins TRBV15 and TRBJ1-1; tentatively, D is TRBD1 (6 bases). The germline CDR1 and CDR2 sequences are LNHNV and YYDKDF (reference sequence). The CDR3 is 16 amino acids. Trimming left V 5 bases short and J 1 base short, with 17 bases between. The CDR3 loop reads CATSGALSTGNTEAFF. CDR3 coding DNA: TGTGCCACCAGCGGAGCACTTTCGACAGGGAACACTGAAGCTTTCTTT.

This clonotype was observed many times. J is TRBJ2-3 and V is TRBV28; D gene ambiguous. The CDR3 is made up of 14 amino acids. Germline V gene lookup returns CDR1 MDHEN and CDR2 SYDVKM. The ends were cut back, 3 bases at V and 2 bases at J, with 9 bases in the middle. CDR3 protein: CASSLPSFTDTQYF. The CDR3 region has the DNA TGTGCCAGCAGTTTGCCGTCCTTCACAGATACGCAGTATTTT.

This clonotype was observed a few times. This chain uses TRBV10-3 with TRBJ1-2; D may be TRBD1 (6 bases). The germline V gene encodes CDR1 ENHRY and CDR2 SYGVKD. The V gene lost 10 bases and the J gene lost 3 bases, with 33 bases spanning the gap. This CDR3 is built from 19 residues. CDR3 DNA sequence: TGTGCCAGACCGGGCGTCAGGGGACCGATGATATGGTGGGACTATGGCTACACCTTC. Encoded protein: CARPGVRGPMIWWDYGYTF.

This clonotype was seen ten or more times. The chain combines TRBV28 with TRBJ1-1; unclear D gene. CDR1 is MDHEN, CDR2 SYDVKM, per germline. The CDR3 sequence is 13 residues long. Trimming shortened V by 3 bases and J by 0 bases, and 5 bases separated the two germline ends. The CDR3 DNA is TGTGCCAGCAGTTTGGTGGTGAACACTGAAGCTTTCTTT. Its translation is CASSLVVNTEAFF.